The 12 T cell receptor beta chains in this list originate from one sample, sequenced in a study of T cells in narcolepsy. Clones were sequenced by immunoSEQ multiplex PCR, and TCRdb holds only the in-frame ones, with some missing. The sample gives about 24,000 clones, approximately 89% of which show up once; 1.3% is in the top ten. Sample: CD45RA- memory CD4+ T cells from PBMCs. The receptors were sampled from a human donor with narcolepsy.

The V gene is TRBV6-5, the J gene TRBJ2-7, with TRBD2 matching 12 bases. Per the germline V gene, CDR1 is MNHEY and CDR2 is SVGAGI. V shed 6 bases, J shed 6 bases, and the junction held 9 bases outside the gene matches. The CDR3 extends over 15 amino acids. The CDR3 here is CASSSRLAGALEQYF. CDR3 coding DNA: TGTGCCAGCAGCTCGCGACTAGCGGGAGCGCTCGAGCAGTACTTC.

This chain uses TRBV18 with TRBJ2-1; 13 nucleotides align to TRBD2. Germline V lookup: CDR1 KGHSH, CDR2 LQKENI. There are 14 residues in the CDR3. V dropped 4 bases and J dropped 11; count of bases not matched to a gene: 5. CDR3: CASSLGTSGTQQFF. Written as DNA, the CDR3 is TGTGCCAGCTCACTTGGGACTAGCGGGACCCAGCAGTTCTTC.

This chain links TRBV15 with TRBJ2-7; TRBD2 matches 8 bases. V lost 0 bases, J lost 5 bases, and 9 bases stayed unmatched. The CDR3 contains 16 residues. Looked up from germline, CDR1 is LNHNV and CDR2 is YYDKDF (reference sequence). CDR3 loop: CATSRDLGGRINEQYF. CDR3 in DNA: TGTGCCACCAGCAGAGACCTTGGCGGGAGGATCAACGAGCAGTACTTC.

The V call is TRBV7-2, the J call TRBJ2-7, with 8 bases fitting TRBD2. CDR1 is SGHTA, CDR2 FQGNSA, per germline. The CDR3 consists of 17 residues. After removal of 5 bases from V and 2 bases from J, the junction contained 14 bases not matched to a gene. DNA for the CDR3: TGTGCCAGCAGCCTCCGGACGGCGGGAGGTACCCCCTACGAGCAGTACTTC. It codes for CASSLRTAGGTPYEQYF.

The sample holds a few counts of this clone. This chain uses TRBV2 with TRBJ2-4; D unclear. The CDR3 has 15 residues. Germline assignment: CDR1 SNHLY and CDR2 FYNNEI. Trimming stripped 7 bases from V and 0 bases from J, with 13 bases between. The CDR3, as DNA: TGTGCCAGCAAGGCGCCAGACTTAGCCAAAAACATTCAGTACTTC. It specifies CASKAPDLAKNIQYF. Together with reference TRBV2 and TRBJ2-4, the CDR3 gives the full variable domain: EPEVTQTPSHQVTQMGQEVILRCVPISNHLYFYWYRQILGQKVEFLVSFYNNEISEKSEIFDDQFSVERPDGSNFTLKIRSTKLEDSAMYFCASKAPDLAKNIQYFGAGTRLSVL.

V and J are TRBV4-2 and TRBJ1-1, with 9 nucleotides matching TRBD1. Germline V gene sequence: CDR1 LGHNA, CDR2 YNFKEQ. The length of the CDR3 is 15 residues. The V segment lost 4 bases and the J segment 1 base; nucleotides outside the gene matches: 4. CDR3 coding DNA: TGTGCCAGCAGCCCTAGGGGACAGGGGAACACTGAAGCTTTCTTT. It translates to CASSPRGQGNTEAFF.

V gene TRBV27 combines with J gene TRBJ2-1, with a weak D call TRBD2 (5 bases). Germline CDR1 MNHEY, CDR2 SMNVEV (reference sequence). The CDR3 extends over 13 amino acids. Trimming removed 4 bases from V and 7 bases from J, with 11 bases in between. CDR3 protein: CASSSGRGNEQFF. CDR3 nucleotide sequence: TGTGCCAGCAGTTCCGGTCGAGGGAATGAGCAGTTCTTC.

J is TRBJ1-1 and V is TRBV29-1; no clear D gene. With 8 bases removed from V and 0 bases from J, the gap between germline ends came to 7 bases. CDR1 and CDR2 (germline): SQVTM, ANQGSEA. The CDR3 covers 11 residues. CDR3 sequence reads: CSFAVNTEAFF. CDR3 in DNA: TGCAGCTTTGCCGTGAACACTGAAGCTTTCTTT.

V gene TRBV11-2 combines with J gene TRBJ2-1, with 7 bases aligning to TRBD2. V was clipped by 0 bases and J by 10 bases; unmatched bases: 9. The CDR3 runs 15 residues. CDR1 SGHAT and CDR2 FQNNGV come from the germline V gene. The chain's CDR3 is CASSLDFSGPWEQFF. The CDR3 nucleotides are TGTGCCAGCAGCTTAGACTTTAGCGGGCCGTGGGAGCAGTTCTTC. The full variable domain, completed using reference TRBV11-2 and TRBJ2-1, is EAGVAQSPRYKIIEKRQSVAFWCNPISGHATLYWYQQILGQGPKLLIQFQNNGVVDDSQLPKDRFSAERLKGVDSTLKIQPAKLEDSAVYLCASSLDFSGPWEQFFGPGTRLTVL.

The chain couples TRBV6-5 to TRBJ1-5, with a tentative D call TRBD1 (5 bases). This CDR3 has 14 residues. V lost 8 bases and J lost 6, with 17 bases in between. Germline CDR1 is MNHEY and CDR2 is SVGAGI. This CDR3 is CASGSGKPGQPQHF. The CDR3, as DNA: TGTGCCAGCGGCTCAGGGAAGCCAGGTCAGCCCCAGCATTTT.

The rearrangement uses TRBV19 and TRBJ2-3, with 7 bases aligning to TRBD2. The J segment lost 3 bases and the V segment lost 6 bases, leaving 9 bases of the junction unmatched. Germline CDR1 and CDR2: LNHDA and SQIVND (reference sequence). The length of the CDR3 is 15 residues. The CDR3 sequence: CASRSGGGETDTQYF. Here the CDR3 DNA reads TGTGCCAGTAGGTCCGGGGGAGGGGAAACAGATACGCAGTATTTT.

The chain is built from TRBV5-1 and TRBJ2-2; TRBD1 might be the D (6 bases). V was shortened by 2 bases and J by 6 bases, with 20 bases between the two germline ends. This CDR3 has 17 amino acids. Per germline, CDR1 SGHRS and CDR2 YFSETQ. The chain's CDR3 is CASSFLFGGLSSGELFF. DNA of the CDR3: TGCGCCAGCAGCTTCCTCTTTGGGGGCCTTTCGTCCGGGGAGCTGTTTTTT.